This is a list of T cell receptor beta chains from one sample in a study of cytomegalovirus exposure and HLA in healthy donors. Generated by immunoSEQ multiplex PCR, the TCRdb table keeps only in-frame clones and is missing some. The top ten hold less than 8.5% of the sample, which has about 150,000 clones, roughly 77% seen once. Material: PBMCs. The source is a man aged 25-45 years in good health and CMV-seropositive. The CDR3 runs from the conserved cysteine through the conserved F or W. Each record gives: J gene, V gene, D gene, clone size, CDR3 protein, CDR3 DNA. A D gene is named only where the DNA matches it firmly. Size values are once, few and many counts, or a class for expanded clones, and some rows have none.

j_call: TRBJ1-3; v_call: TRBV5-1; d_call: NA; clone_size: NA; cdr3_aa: CASSMDQLRLSGNTIYF; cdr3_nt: TGCGCCAGCAGCATGGACCAACTCAGACTCTCTGGAAACACCATATATTTT
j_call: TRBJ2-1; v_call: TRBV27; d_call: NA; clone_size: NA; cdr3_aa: CASSLSVGRQTDEQFF; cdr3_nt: TGTGCCAGCAGTTTATCGGTCGGTCGACAGACCGATGAGCAGTTCTTC
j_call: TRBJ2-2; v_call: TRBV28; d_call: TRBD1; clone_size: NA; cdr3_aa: CASTPTGGTGELFF; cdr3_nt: TGTGCCAGCACCCCGACAGGGGGCACCGGGGAGCTGTTTTTT
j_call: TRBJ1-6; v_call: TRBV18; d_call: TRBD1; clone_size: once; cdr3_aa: CASSPNRGRSPLHF; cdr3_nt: TGTGCCAGCTCACCCAACAGGGGTAGGTCACCCCTCCACTTT
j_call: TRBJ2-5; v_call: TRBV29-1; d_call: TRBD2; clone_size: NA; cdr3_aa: CSVGGTSGGRETQYF; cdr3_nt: TGCAGCGTTGGGGGGACTAGCGGGGGCAGGGAGACCCAGTACTTC
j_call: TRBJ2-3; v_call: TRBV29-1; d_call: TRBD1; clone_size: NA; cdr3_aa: CSVETGEDTDTQYF; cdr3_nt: TGCAGCGTTGAAACAGGGGAAGACACAGATACGCAGTATTTT
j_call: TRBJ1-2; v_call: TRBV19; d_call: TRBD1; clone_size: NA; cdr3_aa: CASRTERGPYNYGYTF; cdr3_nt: TGTGCCAGTAGGACGGAAAGGGGGCCCTATAACTATGGCTACACCTTC
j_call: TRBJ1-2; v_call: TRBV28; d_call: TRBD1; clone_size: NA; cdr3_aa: CASSLGDRGGYTF; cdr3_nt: TGTGCCAGCAGTTTAGGGGACAGGGGAGGCTACACCTTC
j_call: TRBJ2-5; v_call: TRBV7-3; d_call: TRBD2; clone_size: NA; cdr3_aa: CASAAGGGPETQYF; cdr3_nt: TGTGCCAGCGCCGCTGGGGGAGGGCCAGAGACCCAGTACTTC
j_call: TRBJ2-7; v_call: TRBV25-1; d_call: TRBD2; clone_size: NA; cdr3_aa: CASSDPSGASYEQYF; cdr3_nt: TGTGCCAGCAGTGACCCTAGCGGGGCCTCCTACGAGCAGTACTTC
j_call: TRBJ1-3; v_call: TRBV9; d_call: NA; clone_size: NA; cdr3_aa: CASSVGGFNTIYF; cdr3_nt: TGTGCCAGCAGCGTCGGAGGGTTTAACACCATATATTTT
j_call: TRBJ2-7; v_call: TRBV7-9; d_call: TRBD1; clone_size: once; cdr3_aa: CSSSSTGQGFRKIYEQYF; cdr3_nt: TGTTCCAGCAGCTCAACTGGACAGGGGTTCCGGAAAATTTACGAGCAGTACTTC
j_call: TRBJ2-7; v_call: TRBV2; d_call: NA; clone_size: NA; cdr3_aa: CASRTGSLYEQYF; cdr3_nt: TGTGCCAGCAGGACCGGGTCCCTCTACGAGCAGTACTTC
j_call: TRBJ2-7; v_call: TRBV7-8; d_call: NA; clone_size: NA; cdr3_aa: CASSDLQGGTYEQYF; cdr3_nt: TGTGCCAGCAGTGATCTACAGGGGGGGACCTACGAGCAGTACTTC
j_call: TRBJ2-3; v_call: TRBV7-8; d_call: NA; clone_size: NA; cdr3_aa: CASSDSGRTQYF; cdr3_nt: TGTGCCAGCAGTGATAGCGGTAGGACGCAGTATTTT
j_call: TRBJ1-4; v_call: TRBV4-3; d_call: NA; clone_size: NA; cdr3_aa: CASSQALDRRALELFF; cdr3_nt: TGCGCCAGCAGCCAGGCCCTCGACAGGCGAGCGTTAGAACTGTTTTTT
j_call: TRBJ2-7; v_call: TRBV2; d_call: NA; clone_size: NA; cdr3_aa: CASSDRRGLGGEQYF; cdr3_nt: TGTGCCAGCAGTGACAGGAGGGGGCTAGGGGGCGAGCAGTACTTC
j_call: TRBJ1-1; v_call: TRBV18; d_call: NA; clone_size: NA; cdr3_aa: CASSPLRQDMNTEAFF; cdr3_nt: TGTGCCAGCTCACCACTTCGGCAAGACATGAACACTGAAGCTTTCTTT
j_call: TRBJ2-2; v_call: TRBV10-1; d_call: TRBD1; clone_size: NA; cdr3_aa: CASSPGTGSVRAGELFF; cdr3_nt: TGCGCCAGCAGTCCAGGGACAGGGAGTGTGAGGGCCGGGGAGCTGTTTTTT
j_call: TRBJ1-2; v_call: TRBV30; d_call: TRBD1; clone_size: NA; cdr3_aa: CAWTFPGQSIYGYTF; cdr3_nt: TGTGCCTGGACCTTCCCGGGACAGTCGATCTATGGCTACACCTTC
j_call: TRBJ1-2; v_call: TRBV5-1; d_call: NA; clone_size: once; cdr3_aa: CASSVGTVHGYTF; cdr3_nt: TGCGCCAGCAGCGTGGGGACTGTTCATGGCTACACCTTC
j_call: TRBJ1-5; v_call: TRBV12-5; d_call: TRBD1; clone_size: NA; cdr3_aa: CASGLGPGQGVAEPQHF; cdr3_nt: TGTGCTAGTGGTTTGGGACCCGGACAGGGGGTGGCCGAGCCCCAGCATTTT
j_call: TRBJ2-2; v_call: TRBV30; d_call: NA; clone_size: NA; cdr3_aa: CAWSVQGNTGELFF; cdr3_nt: TGTGCCTGGAGTGTACAGGGAAACACCGGGGAGCTGTTTTTT
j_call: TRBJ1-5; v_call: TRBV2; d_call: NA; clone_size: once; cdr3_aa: CASIENRVINQPQHF; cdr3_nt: TGTGCCAGCATTGAAAACAGGGTGATCAATCAGCCCCAGCATTTT
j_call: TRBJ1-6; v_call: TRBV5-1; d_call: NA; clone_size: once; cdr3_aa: CASSWEAADSYNSPLHF; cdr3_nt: TGCGCCAGCAGCTGGGAGGCGGCGGACTCCTATAATTCACCCCTCCACTTT
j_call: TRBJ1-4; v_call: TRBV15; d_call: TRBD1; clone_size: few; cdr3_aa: CATSRGVDRGRGEKLFF; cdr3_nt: TGTGCCACCAGCAGGGGCGTGGACAGGGGGCGGGGTGAAAAACTGTTTTTT
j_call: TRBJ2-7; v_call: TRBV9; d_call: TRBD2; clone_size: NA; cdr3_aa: CASSSTGTSSYEQYF; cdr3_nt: TGTGCCAGCAGCTCTACCGGGACTAGCAGCTACGAGCAGTACTTC
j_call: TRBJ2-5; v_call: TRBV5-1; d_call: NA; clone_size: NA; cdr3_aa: CATADSYQETQYF; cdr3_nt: TGCGCCACCGCTGACAGTTACCAAGAGACCCAGTACTTC
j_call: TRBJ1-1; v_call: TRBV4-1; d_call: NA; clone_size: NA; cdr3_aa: CASSQVGGYPEAFF; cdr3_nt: TGCGCCAGCAGCCAAGTGGGGGGTTACCCTGAAGCTTTCTTT
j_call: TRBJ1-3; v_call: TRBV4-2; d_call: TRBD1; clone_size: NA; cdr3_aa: CASSPDRTVSGNTIYF; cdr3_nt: TGTGCCAGCAGCCCGGACAGGACCGTCTCTGGAAACACCATATATTTT
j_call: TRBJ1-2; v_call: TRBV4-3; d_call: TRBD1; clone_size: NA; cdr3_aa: CASSHPGQGIYGYTF; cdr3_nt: TGCGCCAGCAGCCACCCGGGACAGGGTATATATGGCTACACCTTC
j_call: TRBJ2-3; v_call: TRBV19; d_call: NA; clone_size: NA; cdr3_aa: CASTSAGRDTQYF; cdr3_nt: NA
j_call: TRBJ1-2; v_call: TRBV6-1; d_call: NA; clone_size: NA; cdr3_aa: CAIAYRFDNYGYTF; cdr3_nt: TGTGCCATCGCTTACAGGTTTGACAACTATGGCTACACCTTC
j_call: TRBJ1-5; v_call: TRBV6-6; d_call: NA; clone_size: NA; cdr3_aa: CASRGQSNQPQHF; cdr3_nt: TGTGCCAGCAGGGGACAAAGCAATCAGCCCCAGCATTTT
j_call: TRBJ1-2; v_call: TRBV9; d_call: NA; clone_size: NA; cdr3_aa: CASKGGDYGYTF; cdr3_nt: TGTGCCAGCAAGGGGGGGGACTATGGCTACACCTTC
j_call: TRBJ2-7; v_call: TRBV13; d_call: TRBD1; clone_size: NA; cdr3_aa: CASLRQGLNEQYF; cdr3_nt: TGTGCCAGCTTACGACAGGGCTTGAACGAGCAGTACTTC
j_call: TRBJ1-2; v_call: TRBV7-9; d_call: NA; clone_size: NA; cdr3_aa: CSSRPIGEEANYGYTF; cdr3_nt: TGTTCCAGCAGGCCTATTGGGGAGGAAGCTAACTATGGCTACACCTTC
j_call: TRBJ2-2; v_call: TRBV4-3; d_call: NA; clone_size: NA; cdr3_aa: CASSQGLDGELFF; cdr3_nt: TGCGCCAGCAGCCAAGGGCTCGACGGGGAGCTGTTTTTT
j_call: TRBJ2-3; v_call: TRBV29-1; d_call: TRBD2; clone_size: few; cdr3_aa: CSASGGEWDTQYF; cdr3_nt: TGCAGCGCTTCCGGGGGGGAGTGGGATACGCAGTATTTT
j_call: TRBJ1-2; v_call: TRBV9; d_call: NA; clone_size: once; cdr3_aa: CASSVGRGRQYGYTF; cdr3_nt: TGTGCCAGCAGCGTAGGTCGGGGAAGGCAGTATGGCTACACCTTC
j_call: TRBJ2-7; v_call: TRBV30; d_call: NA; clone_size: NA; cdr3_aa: CAWSVRLEPYEQYF; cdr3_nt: TGTGCCTGGAGTGTACGTCTGGAGCCCTACGAGCAGTACTTC
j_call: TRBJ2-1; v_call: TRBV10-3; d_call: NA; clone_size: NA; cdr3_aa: CVISESGGTYNEQFF; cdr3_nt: TGTGTCATCAGTGAGTCGGGCGGGACCTACAATGAGCAGTTCTTC
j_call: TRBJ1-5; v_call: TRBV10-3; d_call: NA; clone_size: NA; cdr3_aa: CAISSTGNQPQHF; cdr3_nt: TGTGCCATCAGTAGTACAGGTAACCAGCCCCAGCATTTT
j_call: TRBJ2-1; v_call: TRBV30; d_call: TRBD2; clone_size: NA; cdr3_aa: CAWSPLIGGRYNEQFF; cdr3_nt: TGTGCCTGGAGTCCCCTCATTGGCGGGAGATACAATGAGCAGTTCTTC
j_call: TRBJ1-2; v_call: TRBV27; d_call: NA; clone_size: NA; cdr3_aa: CASPVGGMCSGYTF; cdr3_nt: TGTGCCAGCCCCGTTGGAGGGATGTGCTCTGGCTACACCTTC
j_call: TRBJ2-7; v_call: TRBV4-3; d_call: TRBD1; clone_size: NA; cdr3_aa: CASSQFHRGSSYEQYF; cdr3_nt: TGCGCCAGCAGCCAATTTCACAGGGGCTCCTCCTACGAGCAGTACTTC
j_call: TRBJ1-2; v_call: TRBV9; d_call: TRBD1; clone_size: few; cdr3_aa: CASSSDRAGRYTF; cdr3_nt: TGTGCCAGCAGTTCTGACAGGGCCGGCCGCTACACCTTC
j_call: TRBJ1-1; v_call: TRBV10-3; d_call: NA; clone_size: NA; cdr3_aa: CAISLGQQNEAFF; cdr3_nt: TGTGCCATCAGCTTAGGACAGCAGAACGAAGCTTTCTTT
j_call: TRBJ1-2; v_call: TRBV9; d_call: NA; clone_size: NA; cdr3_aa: CASSVDRDNYGYTF; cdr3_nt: TGTGCCAGCAGCGTAGACCGGGATAACTATGGCTACACCTTC
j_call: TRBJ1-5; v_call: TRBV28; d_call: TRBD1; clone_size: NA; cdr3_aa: CASRGQGFNQPQHF; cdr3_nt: TGTGCCAGCAGGGGACAGGGATTCAATCAGCCCCAGCATTTT
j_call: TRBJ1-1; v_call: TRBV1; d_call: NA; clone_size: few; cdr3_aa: CTSSPGTVNTEAFF; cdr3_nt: TGCACCAGCAGCCCTGGGACAGTGAACACTGAAGCTTTCTTT
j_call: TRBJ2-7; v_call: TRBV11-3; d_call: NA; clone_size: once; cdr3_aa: CASSLGPREQYF; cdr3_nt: TGTGCCAGCAGCTTAGGCCCCAGGGAGCAGTACTTC
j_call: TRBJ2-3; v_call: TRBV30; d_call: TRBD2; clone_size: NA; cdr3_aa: CAWSRGGDTDTQYF; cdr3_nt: TGTGCCTGGAGCCGCGGGGGAGACACAGATACGCAGTATTTT